The subject of this entry is one T cell receptor beta chain. No antigen is known for it. Time point meaning: blood at routine non-recurrence follow-up after resection. This record comes from a study of spatial heterogeneity in lung cancer. Study details: Where present, follow-up PBMC were sequenced a median of roughly two years after resection.

The CDR3 extends over 16 amino acids. Germline lookup yields CDR1 MNHEY and CDR2 SMNVEV (reference sequence). V was clipped by 8 bases and J by 4 bases, with 20 bases between them. All TCR cDNA molecules were individually tagged with a unique molecular identifier. TCRdb processed the 5' RACE reads anew with MiXCR; each CDR3 protein has one entry. Among tens of thousands of distinct CDR3 sequences, approximately 19% were seen once, and the ten largest hold 21%. Study observations and caveats: Tumor TCRs that were ubiquitous and expanded showed up in blood more at resection than follow-up.

The input for sequencing was PBMCs, taken at follow-up. The chain links TRBV27 to TRBJ2-2, with D perhaps TRBD1 (6 bases). This sequence was found in a male donor with early-stage non-small cell lung cancer. CDR3: CASRVLVDSGTGELFF. DNA for the CDR3: TGTGCCAGCCGCGTATTGGTGGACAGCGGCACCGGGGAGCTGTTTTTT.